This TCR beta chain is from a study of early T cells in non-severe SARS-CoV-2 infection. Across the whole study: The authors sequenced bulk RNA from unsorted whole blood, leaving chains unpaired. The study, taken as a whole, reports: VDJdb matching favored anti-spike CD8 responses, missing private and CD4 specificities.

J was trimmed by 7 bases and V by 7 bases; bases with no gene match: 8. The CDR3 is made up of 15 amino acids. CDR1 and CDR2 from the germline V gene are MNHNS and SASEGT. Unique molecular identifiers were added to individual cDNA molecules. Each CDR3 protein gets one entry after TCRdb re-called the 5' RACE reads with MiXCR. The sample has tens of thousands of distinct CDR3 sequences; about 19% are singletons. Comment on this clonotype: Its antigen is currently unknown.

This receptor was identified in an adult who was a healthcare worker with PCR-confirmed SARS-CoV-2 infection or an uninfected control (not recorded which). The sample here was whole blood, taken at baseline. This rearrangement joins TRBV6-1 to TRBJ2-2, with 11 positions matching TRBD2. CDR3 nucleotides: TGTGCCAGCACTTCTAGCGGGGGGACTTTCGGGGAGCTGTTTTTT. It specifies CASTSSGGTFGELFF.